The rows below give T cell receptor beta chains drawn from one sample of a study of T cell repertoires and HLA-DP antigens. TCRdb's table, derived via immunoSEQ multiplex PCR, lists solely in-frame clones and lacks some. The sample yields 75,000 to 90,000 clones, about 89% seen once. No antigen has been assigned to these receptors. The sequencing input was CD4+ T cells from PBMCs. Source of these receptors: a man between 45 and 60 years old in good health and CMV-seronegative. The CDR3 runs from the conserved cysteine through the conserved F or W. A D gene is named only where the DNA matches it firmly. Clone size appears in some rows only: once, few, many, or a class for an expanded clone.

TRBJ2-2 | TRBD2 | - | TRBV2 | CASRGLAGGYTGELFF | TGTGCCAGCAGGGGTCTAGCGGGGGGATACACCGGGGAGCTGTTTTTT
TRBJ2-7 | TRBD2 | - | TRBV11-2 | CASSSSISGTSGSHEQYF | TGTGCCAGCAGCTCTTCGATATCCGGGACTAGCGGGAGTCACGAGCAGTACTTC
TRBJ2-3 | TRBD1 | - | TRBV30 | CAWRDRDTQYF | TGTGCCTGGAGGGACAGGGATACGCAGTATTTT
TRBJ1-1 | - | - | TRBV19 | CASSIQGPAGKIDTEAFF | TGTGCCAGTAGTATACAGGGGCCCGCAGGGAAAATTGACACTGAAGCTTTCTTT
TRBJ2-7 | TRBD2 | - | TRBV2 | CASRREGTSGNEQYF | TGTGCCAGCAGACGGGAGGGGACTAGCGGAAACGAGCAGTACTTC
TRBJ2-3 | TRBD1 | - | TRBV11-3 | CASSKQGPAYF | TGTGCCAGCAGTAAACAGGGGCCCGCTTATTTT
TRBJ1-5 | TRBD1 | once | TRBV27 | CASSLQGVSNQPQHF | TGTGCCAGCAGTTTACAGGGGGTTAGCAATCAGCCCCAGCATTTT
TRBJ2-1 | TRBD1 | - | TRBV5-1 | CASSLKFRDRDDEQFF | TGCGCCAGCAGCTTGAAGTTCAGGGACAGGGATGATGAGCAGTTCTTC
TRBJ2-6 | - | - | TRBV28 | CASSSEAGANVLTF | TGTGCCAGCAGCTCCGAGGCTGGGGCCAACGTCCTGACTTTC
TRBJ2-2 | TRBD1 | - | TRBV5-1 | CASNPGQGIPGELFF | TGCGCCAGCAATCCGGGACAGGGTATCCCCGGGGAGCTGTTTTTT
TRBJ1-1 | TRBD1 | - | TRBV7-9 | CASSGQGARTEAFF | TGTGCCAGCAGCGGACAGGGGGCGCGGACTGAAGCTTTCTTT
TRBJ1-1 | - | - | TRBV5-1 | CASSLALGRHRNTEAFF | TGCGCCAGCAGCTTGGCCCTTGGGAGACACAGGAACACTGAAGCTTTCTTT
TRBJ1-5 | TRBD1 | - | TRBV28 | CASSLWTGGDQPQHF | TGTGCCAGCAGTTTATGGACAGGGGGGGATCAGCCCCAGCATTTT
TRBJ1-1 | - | - | TRBV7-2 | CASSRRSGEAFF | TGTGCCAGCAGCAGAAGGTCTGGTGAAGCTTTCTTT
TRBJ2-1 | TRBD1 | - | TRBV2 | CASSADRGGNNEQFF | TGTGCCAGCAGTGCGGACAGGGGTGGGAACAATGAGCAGTTCTTC
TRBJ1-6 | - | - | TRBV6-1 | CASSGQSGSPLHF | TGTGCCAGCAGCGGACAGTCAGGTTCACCCCTCCACTTT
TRBJ1-2 | TRBD1 | - | TRBV28 | CASQQGNYGYTF | TGTGCCAGCCAACAGGGGAACTATGGCTACACCTTC
TRBJ1-1 | - | - | TRBV27 | CASSLLPREAFF | TGTGCCAGCAGTTTACTCCCAAGGGAAGCTTTCTTT
TRBJ1-2 | TRBD1 | - | TRBV5-1 | CASSKSGTGSYGYTF | TGCGCCAGCAGCAAATCCGGGACAGGGAGCTATGGCTACACCTTC
TRBJ1-2 | - | - | TRBV19 | CASSIHTHGYTF | TGTGCCAGTAGTATTCACACCCATGGCTACACCTTC
TRBJ2-1 | TRBD2 | - | TRBV29-1 | CSVEVRGLAGEQFF | TGCAGCGTTGAAGTTAGGGGACTAGCGGGTGAGCAGTTCTTC
TRBJ1-5 | - | once | TRBV6-1 | CASRTGHSNQPQHF | TGTGCCAGCAGGACTGGACATAGCAATCAGCCCCAGCATTTT
TRBJ2-7 | TRBD2 | once | TRBV6-5 | CASSYGIAGGSYEQYF | TGTGCCAGCAGTTACGGAATAGCGGGGGGATCCTACGAGCAGTACTTC
TRBJ2-7 | TRBD1 | - | TRBV5-6 | CASSWDRDRVREQYF | TGTGCCAGCAGCTGGGACCGAGACAGGGTGCGCGAGCAGTACTTC
TRBJ2-2 | - | - | TRBV9 | CASSPGTLGTGELFF | TGTGCCAGCAGCCCCGGGACCTTGGGTACCGGGGAGCTGTTTTTT
TRBJ2-7 | TRBD1 | once | TRBV11-2 | CASSKGTASSYEQYF | TGTGCCAGCAGCAAGGGGACAGCCAGCTCCTACGAGCAGTACTTC
TRBJ1-5 | - | - | TRBV7-2 | CASSLGRTNNQPQHF | TGTGCCAGCAGCTTAGGTCGGACTAACAATCAGCCCCAGCATTTT
TRBJ1-2 | TRBD1 | once | TRBV27 | CASSRNNRGTYGYTF | TGTGCCAGCAGTCGAAATAACAGGGGCACCTATGGCTACACCTTC
TRBJ2-1 | TRBD2 | - | TRBV11-2 | CASSSPPSGRVGEQFF | TGTGCCAGCAGCTCCCCCCCTAGCGGGAGGGTAGGTGAGCAGTTCTTC
TRBJ1-2 | - | - | TRBV27 | CASSFTGTSYGYTF | TGTGCCAGCAGTTTCACCGGGACCTCCTATGGCTACACCTTC
TRBJ2-3 | TRBD2 | - | TRBV5-4 | CASSLEASGGTDTQYF | TGTGCCAGCAGCTTGGAAGCTAGCGGGGGCACAGATACGCAGTATTTT
TRBJ2-5 | TRBD2 | - | TRBV6-5 | CASSYGGRGRKTQYF | TGTGCCAGCAGTTACGGCGGGAGGGGGAGAAAGACCCAGTACTTC
TRBJ2-7 | - | - | TRBV2 | CASSELGLGEQYF | TGTGCCAGCAGTGAACTGGGTTTGGGCGAGCAGTACTTC
TRBJ2-3 | TRBD2 | - | TRBV6-4 | CASSEVSGGADTQYF | TGTGCCAGCAGTGAAGTTAGCGGGGGGGCCGATACGCAGTATTTT
TRBJ2-5 | - | - | TRBV19 | CASSSLEFQETQYF | TGTGCCAGTAGTTCACTGGAATTCCAAGAGACCCAGTACTTC
TRBJ2-7 | - | - | TRBV28 | CASQGGSYEQYF | TGTGCCAGCCAAGGGGGGTCCTACGAGCAGTACTTC
TRBJ1-4 | - | once | TRBV5-4 | CASSLVGATNEKLFF | TGTGCCAGCAGCTTGGTGGGGGCAACTAATGAAAAACTGTTTTTT
TRBJ1-2 | - | - | TRBV28 | CASSLSGFYGYTF | TGTGCCAGCAGTTTAAGCGGTTTCTATGGCTACACCTTC
TRBJ1-2 | - | - | TRBV5-4 | CASSLPAYYGYTF | TGTGCCAGCAGCCTGCCGGCTTACTATGGCTACACCTTC
TRBJ2-7 | TRBD2 | - | TRBV18 | CASSQSGGALYEQYF | TGTGCCAGCTCACAGAGCGGGGGGGCCTTGTACGAGCAGTACTTC
TRBJ1-2 | TRBD1 | once | TRBV27 | CASRGTGGRGYYGYTF | TGTGCCAGCAGAGGGACAGGGGGAAGGGGATACTATGGCTACACCTTC
TRBJ2-7 | - | few | TRBV19 | CASRAGYGEQYF | TGTGCCAGTAGGGCAGGCTACGGCGAGCAGTACTTC
TRBJ2-4 | - | - | TRBV30 | CAWSEGGLAKNIQYF | TGTGCCTGGAGTGAGGGTGGCCTAGCCAAAAACATTCAGTACTTC
TRBJ2-3 | - | - | TRBV5-4 | CASSLWSGDTQYF | TGTGCCAGCAGCTTATGGTCCGGTGACACGCAGTATTTT
TRBJ2-7 | TRBD2 | - | TRBV5-5 | CASSLGAGLPSKGLYEQYF | TGTGCCAGCAGCTTAGGGGCGGGACTACCCTCCAAGGGGCTCTACGAGCAGTACTTC
TRBJ1-5 | - | - | TRBV7-2 | CASSPTLGNQPQHF | TGTGCCAGCAGCCCGACCCTGGGCAATCAGCCCCAGCATTTT